This T cell receptor beta chain derives from a study of T-cell reconstitution after alpha-beta-depleted transplantation in children. Unique molecular identifiers featured in how the TCRbeta library was prepared. Using its own MiXCR run on the PCR reads, TCRdb lists one record per CDR3 protein. The data hold about 980,000 distinct CDR3 sequences, with around 30% observed a single time. Broader study findings: Several hundred graft clones that had expanded were reportedly the source of alpha-beta T cells about two months after transplant. It was newly produced T cells that mostly accounted for T-cell counts and diversity one year after transplant.

The CDR3 runs to 10 residues. V was shortened by 10 bases and J by 4 bases, with 4 bases between the two germline ends. As for this clonotype: Its antigen is currently unknown.

The source is a boy under two years old who had a stem cell transplant for SCID, so the T cells may come from the graft donor. The chain recombines TRBV12-3 or TRBV12-4 with TRBJ2-2; D not resolved. This material consisted of PBMCs, mostly from graft donor cells, taken 360 days after TCRalphabeta/CD19-depleted stem cell transplant. CDR3 in amino acids: CATGTGELFF. The CDR3 coding sequence is TGTGCCACCGGCACCGGGGAGCTGTTTTTT.